This T cell receptor beta chain derives from a study of cytomegalovirus exposure and HLA in healthy donors. About this clone: Its matching antigen is unknown.

Study-level points and caveats: CMV antigen specificity was confirmed in vitro for a few CMV-associated chains. Later work associated more than 15,000 TCR beta sequences with HLA alleles at 0.05 false discovery rate. TCR beta V segments were, for the most part, productive about 87% or about 30% of the time in an earlier analysis.

It was with 60 Vbeta and 13 Jbeta primers that the PCR ran. Measured with immunoSEQ multiplex PCR; TCRdb has only the in-frame clones, and not every one. The repertoire holds fewer than 20,000 clones, with about 80% as singletons. This CDR3 contains 15 residues. Germline V CDR1 and CDR2: SGHNT, YYREEE (reference sequence). The ends were cut back, 4 bases at V and 3 bases at J, with 16 bases in the middle. Sequenced material: PBMCs. The chain employs TRBV5-4 and TRBJ1-2; possible D gene TRBD1, 5 bases. This TCR derives from a human donor in good health. CDR3 bases: TGTGCCAGCAGCCCCGCAGGGATATTGGACTATGGCTACACCTTC. Translated, it gives CASSPAGILDYGYTF.